This T cell receptor (beta chain) was retrieved from a study of cytomegalovirus exposure and HLA in healthy donors (dated by TCRdb to 2015 to 2018). Notes on the research overall: According to a later analysis, one platform produced both the 110 or so validation repertoires and the 666 repertoires of the first cohort. The aim of the study was to test whether cataloging public T cell receptors could identify signatures of past pathogen exposure. Besides the first cohort of hundreds of subjects, a separate validation cohort made up of 120 different subjects was used. To predict cytomegalovirus infection status, the study combined high-throughput TCR immunosequencing, statistical association of individual TCRs with disease status, and machine learning.

Beyond this particular receptor, the publication reports: A later analysis lacked HLA typing for the validation cohort, so it scored co-occurrence in that cohort across all 110 or so repertoires. A later analysis found that TCRs clustered in the first cohort also tended to co-occur in the 95 to 150 validation repertoires, with 90% to 95% of cluster scores above 0. Three of the identified cytomegalovirus-associated TCR beta chains were confirmed in vitro to be specific for cytomegalovirus antigens. Across donors, most TCR sequences were observed very rarely, whereas some public TCRs were present in many individuals. The study listed 170 or so TCR beta chains as associated with cytomegalovirus. The classifier was reported to diagnose cytomegalovirus status with high specificity and sensitivity in both the original and validation cohorts. According to the authors, the approach could potentially be generalized to other disease states and immunological phenotypes.

The CDR3 contains 19 residues, cysteine and phenylalanine counted. Only the CDR3 portion is preserved as DNA: 57 bases, with reading frame beginning at the first base. V is trimmed back by 6 bases and J by 1 base, and the junction contains 18 bases that no gene match accounts for. According to the germline V gene, CDR1 reads KGHSH and CDR2 reads LQKENI. Remarks on this clone: The clone's antigen remains unknown. No quality values exist for individual bases; no much larger clone is one base distant.

Separate from the approximately 700-subject first cohort, the validation cohort of 95 to 150 subjects was the group to which the donors belonged. Library preparation used the immunoSEQ multiplex PCR assay. As for the original processing: A statistical classification framework was developed to diagnose cytomegalovirus status using the catalog of TCR beta chain sequences. Sourced from immuneACCESS, this table was stored by TCRdb with only in-frame sequences that have V and J called. A share of the clones is absent; for the studies checked, an unresolved V gene accounts for under half, and the remainder has no known explanation. That table furnishes V, J and clone size, whereas the DNA furnished D and trimming. This sample gives around 80,000 clones in total; 90% to 95% of them show up just once. 0.6% to 0.7% of the sample lies in the top ten.

The receptor comes from a woman aged 18-29 years in good health and CMV-seronegative. This chain is built from TRBV18 and TRBJ2-7, and TRBD2 matches 10 of the central bases. Sequencing was performed on PBMCs. CDR3 sequence: CASSQRGKREGSGSYEQYF. The DNA sequence is given as TGTGCCAGCTCCCAGAGGGGGAAGCGGGAGGGCTCCGGGTCCTACGAGCAGTACTTC.